Below, 32 T cell receptor beta chains from the same sample are listed, as sequenced in a study of response to subunit inactivated influenza vaccine. TCRdb itself ran the RT-PCR reads through MiXCR, one entry per CDR3 protein. The data contain hundreds of thousands of distinct CDR3 sequences, 10% to 15% of them singletons. This specimen consisted of PBMCs from blood, obtained on the day of vaccination. All receptors derive from a man aged 50 to 60 who received an inactivated influenza vaccine.

This rearrangement joins TRBV4-3 to TRBJ2-4, with 12 bases matching TRBD2. CDR3 length equals 19 residues. Germline-derived CDR1 and CDR2 are LGHNA and YSLEER. J gave up 1 base and V 0 bases, and 7 bases lay outside the gene matches. CDR3 DNA sequence: TGCGCCAGCAGCCAAGATGTCCTAGCGGGAGGGCCGGCCAAAAACATTCAGTACTTC. Amino acid sequence: CASSQDVLAGGPAKNIQYF.

The chain links TRBV7-8 to TRBJ2-6; TRBD1 might be the D (5 bases). Deletions cut 2 bases from V and 0 bases from J, with 11 bases between. Germline V gene sequence: CDR1 SGHVS, CDR2 FQNEAQ. CDR3 length: 17 amino acids. CDR3 residues: CASSLRGAFSGANVLTF. DNA for the CDR3: TGTGCCAGCAGCTTAAGGGGCGCTTTCTCTGGGGCCAACGTCCTGACTTTC.

V gene TRBV20-1 combines with J gene TRBJ2-3; D may be TRBD2 (6 bases). V shed 3 bases and J shed 2 bases, with 12 bases lying between them. The CDR3 consists of 14 residues. Per the germline V gene, CDR1 is DFQATT and CDR2 is SNEGSKA (reference sequence). Here the CDR3 DNA reads TGCAGTGCTAGTTTTAGCGGATTCACAGATACGCAGTATTTT. It codes for CSASFSGFTDTQYF.

This clonotype was seen many times. V usage is TRBV7-2 and J usage is TRBJ2-1; no firm D call. The CDR3 totals 13 residues. V was clipped by 1 base and J by 4 bases, with 5 bases between them. Germline V gene lookup returns CDR1 SGHTA and CDR2 FQGNSA. CDR3 sequence reads: CASSLVRYNEQFF. For the CDR3, the DNA is TGTGCCAGCAGCTTAGTCAGATACAATGAGCAGTTCTTC.

This clonotype was seen a handful of times. This chain joins TRBV18 and TRBJ1-3, with D tentatively TRBD1 (6 bases). V was pared by 2 bases and J by 4 bases, with 12 bases between. Germline loops: CDR1 KGHSH, CDR2 LQKENI. CDR3 size: 15 residues. The CDR3 region is CASSPAGATGNTIYF. The CDR3 DNA sequence: TGTGCCAGCTCACCAGCGGGGGCAACGGGAAACACCATATATTTT.

A note on this clonotype: An end of the junction differs from the germline gene, which may be a read error. This chain links TRBV10-3 with TRBJ2-5, with 10 nucleotides matching TRBD2. The germline gives CDR1 ENHRY, CDR2 SYGVKD. The length of the CDR3 is 14 residues. CDR3 coding DNA: TGTGCCATTAGTGTAGCGGGGGGTTTGGAGACCCAGTACTTC. Its translation is CAISVAGGLETQYF.

This clonotype has ten or more counts. The chain carries TRBV12-3 or TRBV12-4 and TRBJ2-1; 7 bases agree with TRBD2. V lost 2 bases and J lost 8; bases outside the gene matches: 15. The CDR3 is made up of 17 amino acids. The CDR3 region has the DNA TGTGCCAGCAGTTTATTATCCGGGGGGAGGTTAGGGGATGAGCAGTTCTTC. Protein sequence: CASSLLSGGRLGDEQFF.

This clonotype was detected only a few times. The chain employs TRBV10-3 and TRBJ2-1; TRBD2 is a possible D gene (6 bases). Germline V gives CDR1 ENHRY, CDR2 SYGVKD. This CDR3 comprises 16 residues. V was trimmed by 0 bases and J by 9 bases, leaving 18 bases between them. The CDR3 loop is CAISESVRESSSEQFF. CDR3 nucleotides: TGTGCCATCAGTGAGTCTGTCCGGGAGTCATCGAGTGAGCAGTTCTTC.

This clonotype was observed a few times. This chain connects TRBV29-1 to TRBJ2-3, with 8 bases matching TRBD2. Germline CDR1 SQVTM, CDR2 ANQGSEA. J lost 2 bases, V lost 4 bases, and 8 bases had no gene match. The CDR3 covers 15 residues. The CDR3 nucleotides are TGCAGCGTTGGGGGCGGGGGGTCGCCCACAGATACGCAGTATTTT. Residues: CSVGGGGSPTDTQYF.

The sample holds a few counts of this clonotype. The gene calls are TRBV7-6 and TRBJ2-1; D gene unclear. V lost 2 bases to trimming and J lost 0 bases, with 8 bases between them. The CDR3 is 15 amino acids. Germline CDR1 SGHVS, CDR2 FNYEAQ. The CDR3 loop is CASSLSYSSYNEQFF. CDR3 bases: TGTGCCAGCAGCTTAAGCTACAGCTCCTACAATGAGCAGTTCTTC.

This clonotype was detected many times. The gene calls are TRBV20-1 and TRBJ2-5, with a weak D call TRBD1 (6 bases). Germline V lookup: CDR1 DFQATT, CDR2 SNEGSKA (reference sequence). V lost 1 base, J lost 2 bases, and 11 bases lay in between. This CDR3 has 14 amino acids. The CDR3 loop reads CSARGGTPQETQYF. The CDR3 DNA reads as TGCAGTGCTAGAGGTGGGACACCTCAAGAGACCCAGTACTTC.

V gene TRBV4-2 combines with J gene TRBJ1-4; perhaps TRBD1 as D (5 bases). The CDR3 is 17 residues long. V lost 2 bases, J lost 0 bases, and 13 bases lay in between. The germline V gene has CDR1 LGHNA and CDR2 YNFKEQ. CDR3 sequence (DNA): TGTGCCAGCAGCCAACGGCGAGGGGCTGCAACTAATGAAAAACTGTTTTTT. It yields the protein CASSQRRGAATNEKLFF.

This chain uses TRBV25-1 with TRBJ2-4; D possibly uses TRBD1 or TRBD2 (5 bases each). Trimming left V 3 bases short and J 0 bases short, with 9 bases between. This CDR3 has 15 residues. CDR1 and CDR2 (germline): MGHDK, SYGVNS. The chain's CDR3 is CASSEGRVAKNIQYF. CDR3 bases: TGTGCCAGCAGTGAGGGACGGGTAGCCAAAAACATTCAGTACTTC. Looking up the rest from reference TRBV25-1 and TRBJ2-4 gives the full variable domain: EADIYQTPRYLVIGTGKKITLECSQTMGHDKMYWYQQDPGMELHLIHYSYGVNSTEKGDLSSESTVSRIRTEHFPLTLESARPSHTSQYLCASSEGRVAKNIQYFGAGTRLSVL.

The table lists this clonotype with a few counts. The CDR3 loop reads CASSEEGIAGGSYNEQFF. The CDR3 bases are TGCGCCAGCAGTGAGGAAGGAATAGCGGGGGGCTCCTACAATGAGCAGTTCTTC. The V and J genes are TRBV10-1 and TRBJ2-1, with TRBD2 matching over 10 bases. CDR3 length: 18 residues. The ends lost 2 bases at V and 0 bases at J; junction bases unmatched: 7. Per germline, CDR1 WNHNN and CDR2 SYGVQD (reference sequence).

In this sample, this clonotype turned up a few times. The CDR3 sequence: CASSRRGAHGYTF. The CDR3 coding sequence is TGTGCCAGCAGCCGACGCGGGGCCCATGGCTACACCTTC. This chain connects TRBV5-6 to TRBJ1-2; D might be TRBD1 (5 bases). The CDR3 sequence is 13 residues long. Germline CDR1 is SGHDT and CDR2 is YYEEEE. V was shortened by 4 bases and J by 6 bases, with 13 bases between the two germline ends.

This clonotype was seen a few times. The rearrangement links TRBV6-2 or TRBV6-3 to TRBJ2-5, with D hard to call. Germline V gene lookup returns CDR1 MNHEY and CDR2 SVGEGT. Trimming shortened V by 7 bases and J by 7 bases, and 13 bases separated the two germline ends. The CDR3 spans 12 residues. The CDR3 protein is CASKDLLGTQYF. The CDR3 DNA follows: TGTGCCAGCAAGGACCTGCTAGGGACCCAGTACTTC.

The sample holds a few counts of this clonotype. The rearrangement uses TRBV27 and TRBJ2-5; D unresolved. V lost 6 bases, J lost 5 bases, and 13 bases lay in between. CDR3 length equals 13 residues. Germline CDR1 MNHEY, CDR2 SMNVEV (reference sequence). CDR3 sequence (DNA): TGTGCCAGCAGCCCTAATCGATTGGAGACCCAGTACTTC. This gives the protein CASSPNRLETQYF.

This chain uses TRBV6-1 with TRBJ2-1, with 8 bases that match TRBD2. V gave up 5 bases and J gave up 7 bases; unmatched junction bases: 10. Germline V gives CDR1 MNHNS, CDR2 SASEGT. The CDR3 loop spans 15 amino acids. The CDR3 DNA follows: TGTGCCAGCAGTATAGCGGGAATTCATGGGAATGAGCAGTTCTTC. This gives the protein CASSIAGIHGNEQFF.

A single count supports this clonotype. The rearrangement uses TRBV12-3 or TRBV12-4 and TRBJ2-2; weak D call: TRBD1 (5 bases). Trimming took 7 bases from V and 2 from J, leaving 11 bases between them. The CDR3 is 14 residues long. The CDR3 region has the DNA TGTGCCAGCACTTATCAGGGCAACACCGGGGAGCTGTTTTTT. Its translation is CASTYQGNTGELFF.

Only a few counts were recorded for this clonotype. The rearrangement links TRBV7-8 to TRBJ2-3; 7 bases line up with TRBD2. From germline, CDR1 is SGHVS and CDR2 FQNEAQ. The CDR3 spans 15 residues. The V segment lost 2 bases and the J segment 2 bases; nucleotides outside the gene matches: 4. CDR3 loop: CASSLPSGVTDTQYF. The CDR3 coding sequence is TGTGCCAGCAGCTTACCCAGCGGGGTCACAGATACGCAGTATTTT. The variable domain in full, completed from reference TRBV7-8 and TRBJ2-3, reads GAGVSQSPRYKVAKRGQDVALRCDPISGHVSLFWYQQALGQGPEFLTYFQNEAQLDKSGLPSDRFFAERPEGSVSTLKIQRTQQEDSAVYLCASSLPSGVTDTQYFGPGTRLTVL.

The chain combines TRBV12-3 or TRBV12-4 with TRBJ2-4; D is possibly TRBD1 (6 bases). The CDR3 covers 15 residues. V lost 0 bases and J lost 15, with 21 bases in between. The DNA for the CDR3 is TGTGCCAGCAGTTTAGCCGGGACACCCAATCCTTTCGGGTACTTC. Translation: CASSLAGTPNPFGYF.

The sample holds a few counts of this clonotype. The genes are TRBV5-1 and TRBJ2-3, with 9 bases lining up with TRBD1. The CDR3 extends over 17 amino acids. Germline values: CDR1 SGHRS, CDR2 YFSETQ. Trimming removed 0 bases from V and 2 bases from J; junction bases left unmatched: 7. Here the CDR3 DNA reads TGCGCCAGCAGCTTGGCCTTGACAGGGGGATACACAGATACGCAGTATTTT. Encoded protein: CASSLALTGGYTDTQYF.

The V and J genes are TRBV12-3 or TRBV12-4 and TRBJ2-1; TRBD1 agrees at 7 bases. V lost 5 bases to trimming and J lost 6 bases; unmatched junction nucleotides: 4. This CDR3 contains 13 residues. As DNA, the CDR3 is TGTGCCAGCAGTGGAACAGGGGTCAATGAGCAGTTCTTC. Translated: CASSGTGVNEQFF.

A remark on this clonotype: A much larger clone differs from this one at a single base, so this may be a read error. This chain uses TRBV29-1 with TRBJ2-3, with D uncertain. The CDR3 extends over 14 amino acids. Trimming shortened V by 6 bases and J by 2 bases, and 15 bases separated the two germline ends. Germline loops: CDR1 SQVTM, CDR2 ANQGSEA. CDR3 in amino acids: CSVALGPTTDTQYF. The CDR3 DNA reads TGCAGCGTAGCCTTAGGACCCACCACAGATACGCAGTATTTT.

This clonotype was counted between two and nine times. The rearrangement uses TRBV7-9 and TRBJ2-5; 8 bases line up with TRBD1. Germline lookup yields CDR1 SEHNR and CDR2 FQNEAQ (reference sequence). V shed 0 bases and J 4 bases; nucleotides not matched to a gene: 4. The CDR3 spans 15 residues. The CDR3 here is CASSLATGGIETQYF. CDR3 bases: TGTGCCAGCAGCTTAGCTACAGGGGGAATAGAGACCCAGTACTTC.

The sample holds a few counts of this clonotype. CDR3 amino acids: CSAYPPSGGGNIQYF. The CDR3 DNA sequence: TGCAGTGCTTATCCACCTAGCGGGGGGGGAAACATTCAGTACTTC. The chain is built from TRBV20-1 and TRBJ2-4; 12 nucleotides agree with TRBD2. The CDR3 sequence is 15 residues long. The junction had 8 bases not matched to a gene; V was cut back by 5 bases and J by 6 bases. Germline V CDR1 and CDR2: DFQATT, SNEGSKA (reference sequence).

This clonotype was found a few times. In DNA, the CDR3 is TGTGCCAGCAGTTACCCGAAACCCGGGACAGGGTTGAATGAGCAGTTCTTC. Translated, it gives CASSYPKPGTGLNEQFF. V is TRBV6-2 or TRBV6-3 and J is TRBJ2-1; 9 bases map to TRBD1. The ends lost 2 bases at V and 7 bases at J; junction bases unmatched: 12. Germline lookup yields CDR1 MNHEY and CDR2 SVGEGT. The CDR3 has 17 amino acids.

This clonotype was counted many times. The chain has TRBV6-2 or TRBV6-3 and TRBJ2-1, with D perhaps matching TRBD2 (6 bases). Germline V gene sequence: CDR1 MNHEY, CDR2 SVGEGT. The CDR3 runs 16 residues. V lost 1 base and J 2 bases, leaving 12 bases between the germline ends. The CDR3 region has the DNA TGTGCCAGCAGTTACTGGGGGGAAACTACCTACAATGAGCAGTTCTTC. Protein product: CASSYWGETTYNEQFF.

About this clonotype itself: A much larger clone differs from this one at a single base, so this may be a read error. V and J are TRBV12-3 or TRBV12-4 and TRBJ2-7; the D gene is possibly TRBD1 (6 bases). The CDR3 is made up of 14 amino acids. Written as DNA, the CDR3 is TGTACCAGCCAGTTTTGGGGGCGCACCTACGAGCAGTACTTC. Its translation: CTSQFWGRTYEQYF.

This clonotype occurred many times. The junction does not match germline at one end; this may be a read error. The gene calls are TRBV7-2 and TRBJ1-2; D gene uncertain. The CDR3 loop spans 12 amino acids. Germline CDR1 SGHTA, CDR2 FQGNSA. The CDR3 spells CASSLEVGGYTF. CDR3 coding DNA: TGCGCCAGCAGCTTGGAAGTCGGCGGCTACACCTTC. Full variable domain (rest looked up from reference TRBV7-2 and TRBJ1-2): GAGVSQSPSNKVTEKGKDVELRCDPISGHTALYWYRQSLGQGLEFLIYFQGNSAPDKSGLPSDRFSAERTGGSVSTLTIQRTQQEDSAVYLCASSLEVGGYTFGSGTRLTVV.

The sample holds many counts of this clonotype. This chain links TRBV5-1 with TRBJ2-5; D uncertain. The CDR3 runs 12 residues. Germline-derived CDR1 and CDR2 are SGHRS and YFSETQ. The V gene lost 4 bases and the J gene lost 2 bases, with 6 bases spanning the gap. The CDR3 loop is CASSLRQETQYF. The CDR3 bases are TGCGCCAGCAGCCTCAGGCAAGAGACCCAGTACTTC.

The chain couples TRBV20-1 to TRBJ2-7, with D maybe TRBD2 (5 bases). Germline V CDR1 and CDR2: DFQATT, SNEGSKA (reference sequence). Trimming left V 3 bases short and J 6 bases short, with 15 bases between. The length of the CDR3 is 13 residues. The CDR3 protein is CSASLRAPPEQYF. In DNA form, the CDR3 reads TGCAGTGCTAGTTTGCGGGCTCCACCCGAGCAGTACTTC.